These 4 T cell receptor beta chains came from one sample sequenced in a study of T-cell memory formation after mild COVID-19. TCRdb reprocessed the 5' RACE reads via MiXCR and lists one record per CDR3 protein. The sample holds roughly 480,000 distinct CDR3 sequences, around a quarter seen once. Sequenced material: PBMCs or a T cell subset sorted from them (not recorded which). These receptors were obtained from an adult woman who had mild COVID-19 (a few samples of this study predate the infection). Cell type and time point are not known.

This clonotype was detected a few times. The CDR3 DNA is TGTGCCAGCAGCCAAGTTAGAGGACTCACTGAAGCTTTCTTT. Protein sequence: CASSQVRGLTEAFF. The chain has TRBV14 and TRBJ1-1; D unclear. CDR1 is SGHDN, CDR2 FVKESK, per germline. V lost 1 base, J lost 4 bases, and 10 bases lay in between. The CDR3 sequence is 14 residues long.

Many counts were recorded for this clonotype. The V gene is TRBV4-1, the J gene TRBJ1-2; tentative D call: TRBD1 (6 bases). The V and J ends lost 1 base and 3 bases respectively, with 12 bases between them. Germline V lookup: CDR1 MGHRA, CDR2 YSYEKL. The CDR3 loop spans 15 amino acids. CDR3 protein: CASSQVPGDYYGYTF. Written as DNA, the CDR3 is TGCGCCAGCAGCCAAGTTCCAGGGGACTACTATGGCTACACCTTC.

This clonotype was seen at least ten times. The chain combines TRBV5-1 with TRBJ2-7, with 7 bases that match TRBD1. V shed 2 bases and J 3 bases; nucleotides not matched to a gene: 8. Germline V CDR1 and CDR2: SGHRS, YFSETQ. The CDR3 spans 15 residues. The CDR3 reads CASSFGTVDDYEQYF. In DNA, the CDR3 is TGCGCCAGCAGCTTTGGGACAGTGGATGACTACGAGCAGTACTTC.

This chain links TRBV20-1 with TRBJ2-5; D gene uncertain. CDR1 and CDR2 (germline): DFQATT, SNEGSKA (reference sequence). CDR3 length equals 11 residues. As DNA, the CDR3 is TGCAGGGCTGAGTTCCAAGAGACCCAGTACTTC. Its translation is CRAEFQETQYF.